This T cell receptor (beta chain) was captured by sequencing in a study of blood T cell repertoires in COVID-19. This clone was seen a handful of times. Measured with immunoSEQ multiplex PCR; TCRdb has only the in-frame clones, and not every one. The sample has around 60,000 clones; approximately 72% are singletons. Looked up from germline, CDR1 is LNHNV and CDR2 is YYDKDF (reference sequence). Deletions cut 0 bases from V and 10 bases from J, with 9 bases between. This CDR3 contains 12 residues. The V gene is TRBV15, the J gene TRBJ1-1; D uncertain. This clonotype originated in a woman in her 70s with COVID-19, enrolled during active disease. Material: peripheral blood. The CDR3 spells CATSRDQDRAFF. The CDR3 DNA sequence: TGTGCCACCAGCAGAGATCAGGATAGAGCTTTCTTT.